The clone carrying this T cell receptor (beta chain) turned up a few times. What it binds is not known. After 5'RACE with constant-segment primers, TCR alpha and TCR beta cDNA libraries carrying sample barcodes and UMIs were obtained. From the 5' RACE reads, TCRdb called clonotypes with MiXCR, one entry per CDR3 protein. The sample comprises 350,000 to 400,000 distinct CDR3 sequences, about 15% of which are singletons, and around 22% rests with the top ten. The data were obtained in a study of T-cell memory formation after mild COVID-19. General observations from the study: The second-wave clones peaking on day 37 were not confirmed as SARS-CoV-2-specific. Detection of some responders pre-infection suggested pre-existing cross-reactive memory T cells participated. Clones contracting day 15 to 85 were balanced CD4/CD8; later expanders leaned CD4+.

This CDR3 has 14 residues. CDR1 is SNHLY, CDR2 FYNNEI, per germline. V lost 7 bases and J lost 2, with 14 bases in between. The rearrangement uses TRBV2 and TRBJ2-5; the D gene could be TRBD1 or TRBD2 (5 bases each). What was sequenced was PBMCs or a T cell subset sorted from them (not recorded which). This receptor was obtained from a young man who had mild COVID-19 (a few samples of this study predate the infection). Cell type and time point are not known. The CDR3 DNA is TGTGCCAGCATCAGGGACGTAGGACAAGAGACCCAGTACTTC. Its protein is CASIRDVGQETQYF.